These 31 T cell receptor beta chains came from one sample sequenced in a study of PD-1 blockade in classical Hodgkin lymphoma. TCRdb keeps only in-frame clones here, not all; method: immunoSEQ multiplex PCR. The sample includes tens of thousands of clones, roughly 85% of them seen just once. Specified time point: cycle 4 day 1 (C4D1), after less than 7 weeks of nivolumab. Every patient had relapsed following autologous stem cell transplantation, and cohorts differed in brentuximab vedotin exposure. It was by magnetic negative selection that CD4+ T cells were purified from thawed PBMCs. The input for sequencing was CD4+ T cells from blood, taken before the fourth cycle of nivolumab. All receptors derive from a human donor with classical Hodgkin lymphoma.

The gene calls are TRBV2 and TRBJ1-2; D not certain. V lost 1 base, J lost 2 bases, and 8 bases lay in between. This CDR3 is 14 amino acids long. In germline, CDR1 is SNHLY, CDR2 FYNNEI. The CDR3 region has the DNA TGTGCCAGCAGTGAAGTGGCCGGGAACTATGGCTACACCTTC. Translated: CASSEVAGNYGYTF.

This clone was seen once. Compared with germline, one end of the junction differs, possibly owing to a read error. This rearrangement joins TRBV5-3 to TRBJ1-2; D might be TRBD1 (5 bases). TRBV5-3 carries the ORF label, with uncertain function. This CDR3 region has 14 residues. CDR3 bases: TGTGCCAGCAGCTTCCGGGGCCCACAGGAGGGCTACACCTTC. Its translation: CASSFRGPQEGYTF.

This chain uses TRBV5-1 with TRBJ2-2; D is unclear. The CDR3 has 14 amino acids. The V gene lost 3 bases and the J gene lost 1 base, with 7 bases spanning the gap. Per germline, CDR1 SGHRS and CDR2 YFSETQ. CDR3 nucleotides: TGCGCCAGCAGCTGGAAACTGAACACCGGGGAGCTGTTTTTT. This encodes CASSWKLNTGELFF. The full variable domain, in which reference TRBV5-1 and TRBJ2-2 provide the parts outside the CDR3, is KAGVTQTPRYLIKTRGQQVTLSCSPISGHRSVSWYQQTPGQGLQFLFEYFSETQRNKGNFPGRFSGRQFSNSRSEMNVSTLELGDSALYLCASSWKLNTGELFFGEGSRLTVL.

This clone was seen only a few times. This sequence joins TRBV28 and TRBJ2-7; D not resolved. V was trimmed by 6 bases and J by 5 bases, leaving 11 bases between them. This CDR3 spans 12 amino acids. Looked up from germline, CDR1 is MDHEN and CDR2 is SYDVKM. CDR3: CASSPPVNEQYF. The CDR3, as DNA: TGTGCCAGCAGCCCGCCGGTAAACGAGCAGTACTTC. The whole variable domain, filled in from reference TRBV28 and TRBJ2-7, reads DVKVTQSSRYLVKRTGEKVFLECVQDMDHENMFWYRQDPGLGLRLIYFSYDVKMKEKGDIPEGYSVSREKKERFSLILESASTNQTSMYLCASSPPVNEQYFGPGTRLTVT.

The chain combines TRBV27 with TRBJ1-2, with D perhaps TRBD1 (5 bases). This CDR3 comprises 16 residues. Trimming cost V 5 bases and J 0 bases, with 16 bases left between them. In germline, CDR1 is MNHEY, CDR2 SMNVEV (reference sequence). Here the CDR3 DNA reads TGTGCCAGCAGTCCGACCGGGACCGTAGCTAACTATGGCTACACCTTC. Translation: CASSPTGTVANYGYTF.

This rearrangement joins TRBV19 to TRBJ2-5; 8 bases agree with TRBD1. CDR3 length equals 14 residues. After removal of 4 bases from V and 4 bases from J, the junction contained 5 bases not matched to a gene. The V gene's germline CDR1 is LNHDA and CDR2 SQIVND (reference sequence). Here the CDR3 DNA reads TGTGCCAGTAGTAATTGGACAGGGCGAGAGACCCAGTACTTC. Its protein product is CASSNWTGRETQYF.

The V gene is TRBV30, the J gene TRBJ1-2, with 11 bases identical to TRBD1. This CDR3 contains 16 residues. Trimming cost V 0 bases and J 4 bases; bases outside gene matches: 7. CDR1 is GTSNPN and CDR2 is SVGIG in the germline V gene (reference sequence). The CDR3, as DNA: TGTGCCTGGAGTGTGAAAGGACAGGGGGCCCTCTATGGCTACACCTTC. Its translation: CAWSVKGQGALYGYTF.

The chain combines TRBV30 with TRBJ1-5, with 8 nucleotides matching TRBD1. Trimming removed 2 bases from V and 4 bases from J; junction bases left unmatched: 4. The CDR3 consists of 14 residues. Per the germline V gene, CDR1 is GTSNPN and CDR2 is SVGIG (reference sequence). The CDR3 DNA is TGTGCCTGGAGTCAATACAGGGGGAATCAGCCCCAGCATTTT. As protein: CAWSQYRGNQPQHF.

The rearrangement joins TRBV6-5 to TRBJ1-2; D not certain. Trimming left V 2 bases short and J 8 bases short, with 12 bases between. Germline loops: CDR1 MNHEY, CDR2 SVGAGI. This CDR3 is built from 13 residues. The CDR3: CASSYGAGEGYTF. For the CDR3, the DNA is TGTGCCAGCAGTTACGGTGCAGGCGAAGGCTACACCTTC.

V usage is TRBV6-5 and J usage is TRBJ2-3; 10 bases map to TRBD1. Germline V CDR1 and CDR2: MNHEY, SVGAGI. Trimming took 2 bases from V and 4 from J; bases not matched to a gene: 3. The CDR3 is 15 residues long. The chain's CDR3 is CASSYTGTGADTQYF. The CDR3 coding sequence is TGTGCCAGCAGTTACACTGGGACAGGGGCAGATACGCAGTATTTT.

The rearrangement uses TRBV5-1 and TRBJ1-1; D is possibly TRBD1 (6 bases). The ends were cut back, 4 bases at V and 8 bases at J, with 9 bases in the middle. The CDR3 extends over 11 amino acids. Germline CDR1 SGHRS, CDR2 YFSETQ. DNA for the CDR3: TGCGCCAGCAGCGATACAGGGGAAGCTTTCTTT. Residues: CASSDTGEAFF.

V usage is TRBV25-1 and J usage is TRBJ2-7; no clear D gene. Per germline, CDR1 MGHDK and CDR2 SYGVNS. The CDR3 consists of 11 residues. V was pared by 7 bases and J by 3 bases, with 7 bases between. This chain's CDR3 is CASMFIYEQYF. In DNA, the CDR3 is TGTGCCAGCATGTTTATCTACGAGCAGTACTTC.

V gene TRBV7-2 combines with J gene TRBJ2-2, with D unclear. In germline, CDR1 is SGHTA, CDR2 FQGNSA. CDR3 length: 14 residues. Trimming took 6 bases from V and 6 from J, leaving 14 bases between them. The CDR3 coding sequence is TGTGCCAGCAGTCCGTCTAGTGGAGCCGGGGAGCTGTTTTTT. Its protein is CASSPSSGAGELFF.

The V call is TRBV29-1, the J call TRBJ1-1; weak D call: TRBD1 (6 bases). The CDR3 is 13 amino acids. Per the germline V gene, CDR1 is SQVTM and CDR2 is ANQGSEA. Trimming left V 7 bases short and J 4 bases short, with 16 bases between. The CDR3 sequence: CSGRTALGTEAFF. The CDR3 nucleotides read TGCAGCGGCCGGACAGCGCTGGGCACTGAAGCTTTCTTT.

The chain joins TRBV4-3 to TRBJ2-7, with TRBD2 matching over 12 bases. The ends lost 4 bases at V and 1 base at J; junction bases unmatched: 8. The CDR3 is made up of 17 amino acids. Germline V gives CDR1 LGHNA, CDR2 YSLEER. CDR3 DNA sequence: TGCGCCAGCAGCCGAAGACTAGCGGGAGACGTATCCTACGAGCAGTACTTC. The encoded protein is CASSRRLAGDVSYEQYF.

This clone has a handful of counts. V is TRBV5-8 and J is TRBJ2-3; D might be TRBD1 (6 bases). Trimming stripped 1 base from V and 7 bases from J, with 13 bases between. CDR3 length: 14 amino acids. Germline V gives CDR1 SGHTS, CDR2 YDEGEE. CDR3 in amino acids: CASSLRSRGNTQYF. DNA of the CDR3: TGTGCCAGCAGCTTGAGAAGCAGGGGTAATACGCAGTATTTT.

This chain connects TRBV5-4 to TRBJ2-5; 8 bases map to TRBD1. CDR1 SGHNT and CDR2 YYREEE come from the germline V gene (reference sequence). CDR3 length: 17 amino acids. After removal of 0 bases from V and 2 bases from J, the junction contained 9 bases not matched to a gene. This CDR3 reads CASSLAIGTGQQETQYF. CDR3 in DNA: TGTGCCAGCAGCTTGGCCATAGGGACAGGCCAGCAAGAGACCCAGTACTTC.

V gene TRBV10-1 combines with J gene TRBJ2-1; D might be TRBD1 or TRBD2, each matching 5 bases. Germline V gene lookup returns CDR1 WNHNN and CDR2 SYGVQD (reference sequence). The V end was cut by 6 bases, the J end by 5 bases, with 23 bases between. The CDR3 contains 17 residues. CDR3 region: CASSMSPGRPRDNEQFF. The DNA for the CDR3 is TGCGCCAGCAGCATGTCTCCGGGACGCCCCAGAGACAATGAGCAGTTCTTC.

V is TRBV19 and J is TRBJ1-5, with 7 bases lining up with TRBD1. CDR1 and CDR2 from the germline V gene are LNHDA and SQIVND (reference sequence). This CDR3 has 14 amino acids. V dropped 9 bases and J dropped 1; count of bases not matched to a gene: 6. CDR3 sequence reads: CASLDRWSNQPQHF. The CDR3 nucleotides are TGTGCCAGCCTGGACAGGTGGAGCAATCAGCCCCAGCATTTT.

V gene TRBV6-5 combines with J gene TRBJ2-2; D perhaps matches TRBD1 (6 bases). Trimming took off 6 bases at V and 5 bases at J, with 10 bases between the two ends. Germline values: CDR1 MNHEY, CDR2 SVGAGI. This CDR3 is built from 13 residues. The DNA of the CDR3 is TGTGCCAGCAGGATAGGGGGTACCGGGGAGCTGTTTTTT. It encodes CASRIGGTGELFF.

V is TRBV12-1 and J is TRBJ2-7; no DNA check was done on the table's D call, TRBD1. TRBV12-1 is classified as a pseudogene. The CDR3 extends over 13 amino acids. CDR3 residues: CASRHGQPYEQYF. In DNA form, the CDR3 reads TGTGCCAGCAGACATGGACAGCCCTACGAGCAGTACTTC.

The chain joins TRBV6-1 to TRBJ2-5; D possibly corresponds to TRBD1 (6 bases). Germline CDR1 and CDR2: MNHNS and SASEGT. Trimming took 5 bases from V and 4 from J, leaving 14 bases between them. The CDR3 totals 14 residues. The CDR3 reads CASSSRGMVETQYF. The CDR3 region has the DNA TGTGCCAGCAGTTCAAGGGGGATGGTAGAGACCCAGTACTTC.

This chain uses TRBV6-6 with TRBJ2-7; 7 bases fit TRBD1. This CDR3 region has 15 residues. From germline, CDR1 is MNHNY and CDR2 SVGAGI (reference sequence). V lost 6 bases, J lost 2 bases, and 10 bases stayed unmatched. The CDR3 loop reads CASRETGITAYEQYF. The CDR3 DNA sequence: TGTGCCAGCAGAGAGACAGGGATAACAGCCTACGAGCAGTACTTC.

CDR3 DNA: TGCGCCAGCAGCTGGGATACCTGGGCCTCTAACACTGAAGCTTTCTTT. Amino acid sequence: CASSWDTWASNTEAFF. The chain joins TRBV5-1 to TRBJ1-1; D gene ambiguous. CDR3 length: 16 residues. Germline CDR1 and CDR2: SGHRS and YFSETQ. V dropped 3 bases and J dropped 2 bases, with 17 bases sitting between them. Complete variable domain (other parts from reference TRBV5-1 and TRBJ1-1): KAGVTQTPRYLIKTRGQQVTLSCSPISGHRSVSWYQQTPGQGLQFLFEYFSETQRNKGNFPGRFSGRQFSNSRSEMNVSTLELGDSALYLCASSWDTWASNTEAFFGQGTRLTVV.

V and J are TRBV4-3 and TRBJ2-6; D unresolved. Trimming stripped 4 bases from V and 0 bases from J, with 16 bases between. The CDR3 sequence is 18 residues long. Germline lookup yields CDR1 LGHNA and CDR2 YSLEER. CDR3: CASSRDPNPGSGANVLTF. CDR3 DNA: TGCGCCAGCAGCCGAGACCCTAATCCTGGCTCTGGGGCCAACGTCCTGACTTTC.

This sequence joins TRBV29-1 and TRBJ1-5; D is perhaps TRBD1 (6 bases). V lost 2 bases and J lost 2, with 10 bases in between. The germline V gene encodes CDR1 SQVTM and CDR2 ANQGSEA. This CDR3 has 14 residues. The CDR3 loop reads CSVESGVGNQPQHF. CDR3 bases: TGCAGCGTTGAATCAGGGGTTGGCAATCAGCCCCAGCATTTT. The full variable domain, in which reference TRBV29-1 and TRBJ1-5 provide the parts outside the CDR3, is SAVISQKPSRDICQRGTSLTIQCQVDSQVTMMFWYRQQPGQSLTLIATANQGSEATYESGFVIDKFPISRPNLTFSTLTVSNMSPEDSSIYLCSVESGVGNQPQHFGDGTRLSIL.

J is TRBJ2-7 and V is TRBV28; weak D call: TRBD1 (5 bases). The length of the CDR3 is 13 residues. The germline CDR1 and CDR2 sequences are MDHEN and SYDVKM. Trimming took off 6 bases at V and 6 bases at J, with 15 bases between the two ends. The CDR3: CASRLGDLREQYF. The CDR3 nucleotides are TGTGCCAGCAGGCTAGGGGATCTCCGCGAGCAGTACTTC.

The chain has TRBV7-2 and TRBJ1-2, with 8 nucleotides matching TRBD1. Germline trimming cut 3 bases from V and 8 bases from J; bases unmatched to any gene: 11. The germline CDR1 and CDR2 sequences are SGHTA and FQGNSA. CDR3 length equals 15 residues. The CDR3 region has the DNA TGTGCCAGCAGCTTTTGGACAGGGAAGGCAGAGGGCTACACCTTC. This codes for CASSFWTGKAEGYTF.

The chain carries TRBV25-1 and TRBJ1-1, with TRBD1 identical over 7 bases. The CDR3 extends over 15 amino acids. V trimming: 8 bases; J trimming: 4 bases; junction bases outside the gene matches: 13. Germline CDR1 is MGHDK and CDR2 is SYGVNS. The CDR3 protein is CASWGAGRGATEAFF. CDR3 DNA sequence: TGTGCCAGCTGGGGGGCGGGCAGGGGGGCCACTGAAGCTTTCTTT.

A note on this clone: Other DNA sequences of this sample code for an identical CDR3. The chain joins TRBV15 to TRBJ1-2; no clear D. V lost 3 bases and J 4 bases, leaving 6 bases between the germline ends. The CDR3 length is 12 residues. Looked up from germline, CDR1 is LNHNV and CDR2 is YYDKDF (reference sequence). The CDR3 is CATSRESYGYTF. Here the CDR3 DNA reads TGTGCCACCAGCAGGGAAAGCTATGGCTACACCTTC.

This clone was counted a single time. This chain's CDR3 is CASSLQREQYF. In nucleotides, the CDR3 is TGTGCCAGCAGCTTACAGCGCGAGCAGTACTTC. The chain has TRBV28 and TRBJ2-7; D ambiguous. The CDR3 has 11 residues. With 6 bases removed from V and 6 bases from J, the gap between germline ends came to 9 bases. Germline-derived CDR1 and CDR2 are MDHEN and SYDVKM.